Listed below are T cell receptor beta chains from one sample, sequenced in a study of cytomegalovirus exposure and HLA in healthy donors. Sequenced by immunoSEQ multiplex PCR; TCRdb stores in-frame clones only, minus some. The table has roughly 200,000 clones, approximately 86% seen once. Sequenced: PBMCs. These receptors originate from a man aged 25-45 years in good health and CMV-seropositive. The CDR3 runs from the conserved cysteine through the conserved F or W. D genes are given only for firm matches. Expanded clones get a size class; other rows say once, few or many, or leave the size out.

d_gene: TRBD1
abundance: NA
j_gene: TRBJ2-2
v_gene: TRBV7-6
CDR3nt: TGTGCCAGCAGCAAGCGCCGCGGACAGGGGGCCAACACCGGGGAGCTGTTTTTT
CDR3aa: CASSKRRGQGANTGELFF

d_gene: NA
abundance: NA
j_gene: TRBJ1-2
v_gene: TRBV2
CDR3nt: TGTGCCAGCAGCGGCACCGGTGGAGCTACTAACTATGGCTACACCTTC
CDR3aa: CASSGTGGATNYGYTF

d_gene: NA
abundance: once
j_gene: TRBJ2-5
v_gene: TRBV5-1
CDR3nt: TGCGCCAGCAGCTTGTTAGAGACCCAGTACTTC
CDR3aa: CASSLLETQYF

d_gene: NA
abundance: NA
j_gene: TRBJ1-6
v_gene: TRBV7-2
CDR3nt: TGTGCCAGCAGCTTCCCCCCCTCTGACGTCGTAGTTAATTCACCCCTCCACTTT
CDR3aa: CASSFPPSDVVVNSPLHF

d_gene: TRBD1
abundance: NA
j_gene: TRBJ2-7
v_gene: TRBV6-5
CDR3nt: TGTGCCAGCAGCGCAGGGGGCGGGGTCGAGCAGTACTTC
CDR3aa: CASSAGGGVEQYF

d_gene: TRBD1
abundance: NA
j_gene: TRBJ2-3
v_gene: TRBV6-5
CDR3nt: TGTGCCAGCAGTTACTCGAGTACAGGGGAGACAGATACGCAGTATTTT
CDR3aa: CASSYSSTGETDTQYF

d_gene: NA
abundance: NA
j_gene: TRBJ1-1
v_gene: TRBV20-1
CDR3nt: TGCAGTGCCCCGTTGGGGGCATGGGCTTTCTTT
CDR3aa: CSAPLGAWAFF

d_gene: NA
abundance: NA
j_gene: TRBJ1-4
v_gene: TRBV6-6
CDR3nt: TGTGCCAGCAGTTACGGGCCTGCAACTAATGAAAAACTGTTTTTT
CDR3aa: CASSYGPATNEKLFF

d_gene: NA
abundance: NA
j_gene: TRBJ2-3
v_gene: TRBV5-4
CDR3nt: TGTGCCAGCAGCCCCATTTATGGACAGATAACGCAGTATTTT
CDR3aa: CASSPIYGQITQYF

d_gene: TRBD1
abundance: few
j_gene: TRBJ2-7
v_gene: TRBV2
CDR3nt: TGTGCCAGCCAGCTGACGGGACAGGGTGGCTACGAGCAGTACTTC
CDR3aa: CASQLTGQGGYEQYF

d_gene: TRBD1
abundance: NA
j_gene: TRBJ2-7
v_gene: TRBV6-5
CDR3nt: TGTGCCAGCAGCCTACAGGGGTTAGCCTACGAGCAGTACTTC
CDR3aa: CASSLQGLAYEQYF

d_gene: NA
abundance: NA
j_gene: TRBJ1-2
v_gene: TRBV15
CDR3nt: TGTGCCACCAGCAGAGAAAGGTCAGGGATATCCTATGGCTACACCTTC
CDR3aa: CATSRERSGISYGYTF

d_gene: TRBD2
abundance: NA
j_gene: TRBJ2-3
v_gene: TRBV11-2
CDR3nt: TGTGCCAGCACCTCACTCCATGGAGCGGGGGTGGATACGCAGTATTTT
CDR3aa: CASTSLHGAGVDTQYF

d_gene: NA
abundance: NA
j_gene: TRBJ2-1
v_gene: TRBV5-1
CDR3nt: TGCGCCAGCAGCCCGTCGTCCAGGAGCGGTTACAATGAGCAGTTCTTC
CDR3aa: CASSPSSRSGYNEQFF

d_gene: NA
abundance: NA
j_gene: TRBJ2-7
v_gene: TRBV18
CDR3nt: TGTGCCAGCTCATCTACTGACAACCCTAGGGAGCAGTACTTC
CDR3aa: CASSSTDNPREQYF

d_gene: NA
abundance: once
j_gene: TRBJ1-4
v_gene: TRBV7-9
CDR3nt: TGTGCCAGCAGCCAGAATCAGGATGAAAAACTGTTTTTT
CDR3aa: CASSQNQDEKLFF

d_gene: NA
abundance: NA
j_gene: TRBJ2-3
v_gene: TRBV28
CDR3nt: TGTGCCAGCAGTTTAGACCGGATAGTGACAGATACGCAGTATTTT
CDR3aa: CASSLDRIVTDTQYF

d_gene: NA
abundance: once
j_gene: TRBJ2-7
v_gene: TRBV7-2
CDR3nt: TGTGCCAGCAGCATAAAGACTCCGGGGACCGCAAGCCGGCAGTACTTC
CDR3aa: CASSIKTPGTASRQYF

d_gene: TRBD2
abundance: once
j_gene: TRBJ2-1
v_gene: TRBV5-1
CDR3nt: TGCGCCAGCAGCTTGGCAACTAGCGGATACAATGAGCAGTTCTTC
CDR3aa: CASSLATSGYNEQFF

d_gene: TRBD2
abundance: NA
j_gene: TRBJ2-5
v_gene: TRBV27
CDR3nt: TGTGCCAGCAGTCCTGTCATAGCGGGAGGCCAGACCCAGTACTTC
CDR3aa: CASSPVIAGGQTQYF

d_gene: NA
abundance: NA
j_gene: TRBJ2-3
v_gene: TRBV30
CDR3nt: TGTGCCTGGAGTAGGGGGTCTAGCACAGATACGCAGTATTTT
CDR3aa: CAWSRGSSTDTQYF

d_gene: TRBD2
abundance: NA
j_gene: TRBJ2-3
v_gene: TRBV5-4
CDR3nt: TGTGCCAGCAGCCGCGACGGGACTACGGCAGATACGCAGTATTTT
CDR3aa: CASSRDGTTADTQYF

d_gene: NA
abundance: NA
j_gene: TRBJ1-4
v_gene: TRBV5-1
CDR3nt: TGCGCCAGCAGCTTGGTGCAGGGGATTGGCGAAAAACTGTTTTTT
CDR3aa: CASSLVQGIGEKLFF

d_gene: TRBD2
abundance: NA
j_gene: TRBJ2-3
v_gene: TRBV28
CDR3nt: TGTGCCAGCAGCAAGACTAGCGGATACACAGATACGCAGTATTTT
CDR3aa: CASSKTSGYTDTQYF

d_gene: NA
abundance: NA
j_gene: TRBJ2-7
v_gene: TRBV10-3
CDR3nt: TGTGCCATCAGTGCGGGACTTGGGGACGAGCAGTACTTC
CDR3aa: CAISAGLGDEQYF

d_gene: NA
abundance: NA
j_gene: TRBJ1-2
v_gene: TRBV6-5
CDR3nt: TGTGCCAGCAGCCAAGGGGCGGACTATGGCTACACCTTC
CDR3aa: CASSQGADYGYTF

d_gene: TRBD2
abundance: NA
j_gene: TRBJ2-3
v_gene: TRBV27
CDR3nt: TGTGCCAGCACCACGACGGGACTAGCGGGAGTCTTCGCGCAGTATTTT
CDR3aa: CASTTTGLAGVFAQYF

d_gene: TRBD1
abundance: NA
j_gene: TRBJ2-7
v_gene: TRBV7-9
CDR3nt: TGTGCCAGCAGCTTAGTGGGGACAGGGGGGGCTTCGCCGCAGTACTTC
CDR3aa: CASSLVGTGGASPQYF

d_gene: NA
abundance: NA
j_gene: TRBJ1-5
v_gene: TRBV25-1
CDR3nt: TGTGCCAGCAGTGAATACGGGAATCAGCCCCAGCATTTT
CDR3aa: CASSEYGNQPQHF

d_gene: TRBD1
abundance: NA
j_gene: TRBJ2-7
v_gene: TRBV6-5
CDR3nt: TGTGCCAGCAGGGACCCGGGACAGGGTAATGGCGAGCAGTACTTC
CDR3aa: CASRDPGQGNGEQYF

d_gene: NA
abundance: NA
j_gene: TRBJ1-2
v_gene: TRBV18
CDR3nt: TGTGCCAGCTCACCTGGGGATAACTATGGCTACACCTTC
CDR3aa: CASSPGDNYGYTF

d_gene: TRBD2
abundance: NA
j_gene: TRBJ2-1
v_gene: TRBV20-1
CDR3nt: TGCAGTGCCCAGCGGGGGGGCGAGCAGTTCTTC
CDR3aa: CSAQRGGEQFF

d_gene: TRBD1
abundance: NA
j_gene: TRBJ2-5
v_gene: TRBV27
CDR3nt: TGTGCCAGCAGTCCCTCTTCCGGGACAGGGGGCCTTAGCACGTACTTC
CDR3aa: CASSPSSGTGGLSTYF

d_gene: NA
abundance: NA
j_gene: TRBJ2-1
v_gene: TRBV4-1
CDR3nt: TGCGCCAGCAGCCAAGCCCCAAGGGAGGATGAGCAGTTCTTC
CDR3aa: CASSQAPREDEQFF

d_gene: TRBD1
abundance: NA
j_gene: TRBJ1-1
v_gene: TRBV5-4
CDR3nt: TGTGCCAGCAGCTTTGCGGACAGGCATGACACTGAAGCTTTCTTT
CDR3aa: CASSFADRHDTEAFF

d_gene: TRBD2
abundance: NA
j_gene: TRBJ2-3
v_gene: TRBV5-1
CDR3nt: TGCGCCAGCAGCGGCTTCGGACTAGCGACTTATGATACGCAGTATTTT
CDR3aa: CASSGFGLATYDTQYF

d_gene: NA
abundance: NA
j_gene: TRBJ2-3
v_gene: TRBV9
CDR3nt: TGTGCCAGCAGCGACCGTGCGGGGACAGATACGCAGTATTTT
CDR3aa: CASSDRAGTDTQYF

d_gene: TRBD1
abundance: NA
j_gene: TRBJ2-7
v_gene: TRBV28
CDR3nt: TGTGCCAGCAGTTTCGGGACAGCCTACGAGCAGTACTTC
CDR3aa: CASSFGTAYEQYF

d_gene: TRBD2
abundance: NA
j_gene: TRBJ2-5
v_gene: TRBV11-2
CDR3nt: TGTGCCAGCAGCCTCGGTGCTAGCGGGAGCCCCGAGACCCAGTACTTC
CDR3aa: CASSLGASGSPETQYF

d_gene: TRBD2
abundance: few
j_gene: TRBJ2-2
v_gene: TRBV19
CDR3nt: TGTGCCAGTAGTGTTCAAGCGGGAGGGCCCGCCGGGGAGCTGTTTTTT
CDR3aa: CASSVQAGGPAGELFF

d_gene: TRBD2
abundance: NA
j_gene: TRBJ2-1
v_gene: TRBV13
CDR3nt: TGTGCCAGCAGCTGGGCTAGCGGGGGTAATGAGCAGTTCTTC
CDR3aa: CASSWASGGNEQFF

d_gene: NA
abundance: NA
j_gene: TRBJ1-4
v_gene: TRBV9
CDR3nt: TGTGCCAGCAGCCCCCTAGAGGGGGCTAATGAAAAACTGTTTTTT
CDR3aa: CASSPLEGANEKLFF